This is a list of T cell receptor beta chains from one sample in a study of blood T cells in healthy people across ages. A single record per CDR3 protein comes from TCRdb applying MiXCR to the 5' RACE reads. The table includes 730,000 or so distinct CDR3 sequences, roughly 44% detected once. The sample consisted of blood. Every receptor here comes from a woman aged 60-70 years in good health. Each CDR3 is given with its conserved first and last residue. A D gene is named only where the DNA matches it firmly. Size values are once, few and many counts, or a class for expanded clones, and some rows have none.

j_gene	d_gene	abundance	v_gene	CDR3nt	CDR3aa
TRBJ1-5	NA	once	TRBV20-1	TGCAGTGCTAGAGGGACAGACTATAGCAATCAGCCCCAGCATTTT	CSARGTDYSNQPQHF
TRBJ2-7	NA	NA	TRBV20-1	TGCAGTGCTAGGACTTACAGTCACCCCTACGAGCAGTACTTC	CSARTYSHPYEQYF
TRBJ2-1	NA	few	TRBV10-3	TGTGCCATCAGAGACAGGACCGCCGATGAGCAGTTCTTC	CAIRDRTADEQFF
TRBJ2-1	NA	few	TRBV14	TGTGCCAGCAGCCAACCCTCCCGGTACAATGAGCAGTTCTTC	CASSQPSRYNEQFF
TRBJ2-1	NA	few	TRBV20-1	TGCAGTGCTAAAACCCTCCTACAGGGTTTTTCCTACAATGAGCAGTTCTTC	CSAKTLLQGFSYNEQFF
TRBJ2-1	NA	NA	TRBV20-1	TGCAGTGCTAGAGATTGGCTAGCCAGGTCTAAGGGGAATGAGCAGTTCTTC	CSARDWLARSKGNEQFF
TRBJ1-1	NA	NA	TRBV29-1	TGCAGCGTTGATCGGCTAGGGGGCACTGAAGCTTTCTTT	CSVDRLGGTEAFF
TRBJ1-6	NA	few	TRBV5-1	TGCGCCAGCAGCTTGGGACAGAGTAATTCACCCCTCCACTTT	CASSLGQSNSPLHF
TRBJ2-1	TRBD2	NA	TRBV20-1	TGCAGTGCTGGGGTTGGGGGACTAGCGGACAATGAGCAGTTCTTC	CSAGVGGLADNEQFF
TRBJ2-7	TRBD2	few	TRBV12-3/TRBV12-4	TGTGCCAGCAGTTTAGGACTAGCGGGAGCAAACGAGCAGTACTTC	CASSLGLAGANEQYF
TRBJ2-1	NA	NA	TRBV15	TGTGCCACCAGCAACCAACGGGACGGTGACAATGAGCAGTTCTTC	CATSNQRDGDNEQFF
TRBJ2-5	NA	few	TRBV29-1	TGCAGCGTGGAAGGGCTTTGGGGGCACTACCAAGAGACCCAGTACTTC	CSVEGLWGHYQETQYF
TRBJ1-5	NA	NA	TRBV12-3/TRBV12-4	TGTGCCAGCAGCTCCGTTCGTAGCAATCGGCCCCAGCATTTT	CASSSVRSNRPQHF
TRBJ1-6	TRBD1	few	TRBV11-2	TGTGCCAGCAGCTCCGCGACAGGGGGAAATTCACCCCTCCACTTT	CASSSATGGNSPLHF
TRBJ2-3	TRBD1	NA	TRBV13	TGTGCCAGCAGCCCCGTACAGGGGTATCGCACAGATACGCAGTATTTT	CASSPVQGYRTDTQYF
TRBJ2-1	NA	NA	TRBV3-1	TGTGCCAGCAGCCAAGTTAGGTGGGGAGAGCAGTTCTTC	CASSQVRWGEQFF
TRBJ1-3	NA	NA	TRBV28	TGTGCCAGCAACGGAAACACCATATATTTT	CASNGNTIYF
TRBJ2-7	NA	NA	TRBV4-1	TGCGCCAGCAGCCAAGAGATGGCGGAATACTACGAGCAGTACTTC	CASSQEMAEYYEQYF
TRBJ1-2	NA	few	TRBV28	TGTGCCAGCAGCCCGGGACACCCACGCTATGGCTACACCTTC	CASSPGHPRYGYTF
TRBJ2-1	TRBD2	NA	TRBV5-1	TGCGCCAGCAGCTTGGCGTCTAGCGGGGGCCACGGGGATGAGCAGTTCTTC	CASSLASSGGHGDEQFF
TRBJ2-3	NA	NA	TRBV28	TGTGCCAGCAGCAGAGGGGGGGGTACGCAGTATTTT	CASSRGGGTQYF
TRBJ1-1	NA	NA	TRBV3-1	TGTGCCAGCAGCCCACCGGCGCCGGGCACTGAAGCTTTCTTT	CASSPPAPGTEAFF
TRBJ2-6	NA	many	TRBV21-1	TGTGCCAGCAGCAAAGCTCGCTGGGACTTCACAGCCAACGTCCTGACTTTC	CASSKARWDFTANVLTF
TRBJ1-5	NA	NA	TRBV4-2	TGTGCCAGCAGCCAACCGGGCAGGGTGGATCAGCCCCAGCATTTT	CASSQPGRVDQPQHF
TRBJ2-1	TRBD2	many	TRBV5-1	TGCGCCAGCAGCGGCCCAGCTACCGGGGGGGAGCAGTTCTTC	CASSGPATGGEQFF
TRBJ2-5	TRBD1	few	TRBV6-6	TGTGCCAGCAGTTCCCTCCGACAGGGGGCGAAGACCCAGTACTTC	CASSSLRQGAKTQYF
TRBJ2-7	NA	few	TRBV7-2	TGTGCCAGCAGCAGCCGGGAGCTAAGCTACGAGCAGTACTTC	CASSSRELSYEQYF
TRBJ1-2	NA	few	TRBV29-1	TGCAGCGTTGACGCCGACAGGTTGGGTGGCTATGGCTACACCTTC	CSVDADRLGGYGYTF
TRBJ2-7	NA	few	TRBV20-1	TGCAGTGCTCGGCAGAGAAACTACGAGCAGTACTTC	CSARQRNYEQYF
TRBJ2-4	NA	many	TRBV29-1	TGCAGCGTTGGGTCGGGTGCCCAAAAAAACATTCAGTACTTC	CSVGSGAQKNIQYF
TRBJ1-1	NA	NA	TRBV7-2	TGTGCCAGCAGCTTCGGACGCGGAGCTTTCTTT	CASSFGRGAFF
TRBJ1-4	NA	many	TRBV10-1	TGCGCCAGCAGTGAGAACACGGATGAAAAACTGTTTTTT	CASSENTDEKLFF
TRBJ2-7	TRBD1	NA	TRBV6-2/TRBV6-3	TGTGCCAGCACACCCCGCCGGACAGGGACCGACGAGCAGTACTTC	CASTPRRTGTDEQYF
TRBJ2-3	TRBD2	NA	TRBV18	TGTGCCAGCTCACCTGGACTAGCGGGGACGACCACAGATACGCAGTATTTT	CASSPGLAGTTTDTQYF
TRBJ2-1	NA	few	TRBV28	TGTGCCAGCAGTTTTGGAGGGGTAACGAGAAATGAGCAGTTCTTC	CASSFGGVTRNEQFF
TRBJ2-3	NA	NA	TRBV9	TGTGCCAGCAGCGTAGTCTACACAGATACGCAGTATTTT	CASSVVYTDTQYF
TRBJ2-3	NA	few	TRBV5-1	TGCGCCAGCAGCTCGGGGGACAGCCACACAGATACGCAGTATTTT	CASSSGDSHTDTQYF
TRBJ2-3	NA	NA	TRBV11-2	TGTGCCAGCAGCTTTACCTTGGAAGCAGATACGCAGTATTTT	CASSFTLEADTQYF
TRBJ2-7	NA	NA	TRBV6-5	TGTGCCAGCAGTTACTCGGTAGGGCTTGAGCAGTACTTC	CASSYSVGLEQYF
TRBJ2-1	TRBD1	many	TRBV10-3	TGTGCCATCAGTTCAGGGGGTGATGAGCAGTTCTTC	CAISSGGDEQFF
TRBJ2-1	NA	NA	TRBV4-2	TGTGCCAGCAGCCAAGATTTGAGGGGCTCCTACAGTGAGCAGTTCTTC	CASSQDLRGSYSEQFF
TRBJ1-1	NA	few	TRBV20-1	TGCAGTGTCCGGGCCCCGAACACTGAAGCTTTCTTT	CSVRAPNTEAFF
TRBJ2-1	TRBD1	once	TRBV7-2	TGTGCCAGCAGCCCGAGGCCGGGACAGCATTTCAATGAGCAGTTCTTC	CASSPRPGQHFNEQFF
TRBJ2-7	NA	NA	TRBV2	TGTGCCAGCACCCGAGAGGTTCCGGGCTACGAGCAGTACTTC	CASTREVPGYEQYF
TRBJ2-7	TRBD2	few	TRBV9	TGTGCCAGCAGCATTACTAGCGGGACCTACGAGCAGTACTTC	CASSITSGTYEQYF
TRBJ2-6	NA	NA	TRBV30	TGTGCCTGGAGTCCACGGGAGTCTGGGGCCAACGTCCTGACTTTC	CAWSPRESGANVLTF
TRBJ2-5	TRBD2	many	TRBV7-2	TGTGCCAGCAGCCGAGCGGGAGGGCCTGTGGAGACCCAGTACTTC	CASSRAGGPVETQYF
TRBJ2-5	TRBD1	NA	TRBV2	TGTGCCAGCAGTGAAAGACAGGGAGAAGAGGCCCAGTACTTC	CASSERQGEEAQYF
TRBJ2-5	NA	NA	TRBV7-6	TGTGCCAGCAGCTTCCCAGAGGTGCGCGAGACCCAGTACTTC	CASSFPEVRETQYF
TRBJ2-3	TRBD2	many	TRBV5-1	TGCGCCACCTATAGCGGGTCCCTCACAGATACGCAGTATTTT	CATYSGSLTDTQYF
TRBJ2-7	TRBD2	NA	TRBV7-9	TGTGCCAGCAGCTTAAAGGCGGGGGGAAGCTCCTACAATGAGCAGTACTTC	CASSLKAGGSSYNEQYF
TRBJ2-7	NA	NA	TRBV29-1	TGCAGCGCTGACAGTTACGGGCGCTCCTACGAGCAGTACTTC	CSADSYGRSYEQYF
TRBJ2-1	NA	NA	TRBV27	TGTGCCAGCAGTTTACCCGCAGGCCCCCGGTTCTTC	CASSLPAGPRFF
TRBJ2-1	NA	many	TRBV20-1	TGCAGTGCTAGCCCGCAGGATGAGCAGTTCTTC	CSASPQDEQFF
TRBJ2-1	NA	NA	TRBV4-2	TGTGCCAGCAGCCAAGAAGCTTTGATAGCGGAGTTCTTC	CASSQEALIAEFF
TRBJ2-1	TRBD2	few	TRBV20-1	TGCAGTGCTTTAGCGGGAGGGGGCTACAATGAGCAGTTCTTC	CSALAGGGYNEQFF
TRBJ1-4	NA	NA	TRBV29-1	TGCAGCGCCCAGAGGGGGACAACTAATGAAAAACTGTTTTTT	CSAQRGTTNEKLFF